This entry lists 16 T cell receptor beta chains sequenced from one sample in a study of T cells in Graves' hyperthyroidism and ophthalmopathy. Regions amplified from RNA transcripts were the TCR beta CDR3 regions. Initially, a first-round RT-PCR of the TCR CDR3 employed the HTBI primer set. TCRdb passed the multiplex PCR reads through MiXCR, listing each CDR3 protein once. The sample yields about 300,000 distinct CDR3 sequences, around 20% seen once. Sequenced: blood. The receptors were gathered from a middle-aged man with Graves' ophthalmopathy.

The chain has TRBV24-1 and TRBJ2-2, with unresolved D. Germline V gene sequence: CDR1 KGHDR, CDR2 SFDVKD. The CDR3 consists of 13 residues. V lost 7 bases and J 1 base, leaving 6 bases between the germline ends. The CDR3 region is CATRKGNTGELFF. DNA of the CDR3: TGTGCCACCAGGAAGGGGAACACCGGGGAGCTGTTTTTT.

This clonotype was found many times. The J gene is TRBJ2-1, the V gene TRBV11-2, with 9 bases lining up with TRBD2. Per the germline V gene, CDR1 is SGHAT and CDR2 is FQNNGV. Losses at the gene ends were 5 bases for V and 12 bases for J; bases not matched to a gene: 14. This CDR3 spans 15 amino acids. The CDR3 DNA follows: TGTGCCAGCAGCCCCCCGGGACTAGCCGATCTTGGGCAGTTCTTC. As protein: CASSPPGLADLGQFF.

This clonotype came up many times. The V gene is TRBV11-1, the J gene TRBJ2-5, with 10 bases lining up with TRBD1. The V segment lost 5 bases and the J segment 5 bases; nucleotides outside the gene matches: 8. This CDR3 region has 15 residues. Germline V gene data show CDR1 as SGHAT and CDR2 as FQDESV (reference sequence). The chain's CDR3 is CASSLGQGGKETQYF. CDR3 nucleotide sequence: TGTGCCAGCAGCCTCGGACAGGGGGGTAAGGAGACCCAGTACTTC.

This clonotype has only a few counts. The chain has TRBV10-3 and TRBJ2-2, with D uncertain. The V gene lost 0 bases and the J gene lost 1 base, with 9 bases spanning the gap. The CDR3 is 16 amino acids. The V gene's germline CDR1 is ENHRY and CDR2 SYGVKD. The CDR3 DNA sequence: TGTGCCATCAGTGAGTCGTCGACCCTGAACACCGGGGAGCTGTTTTTT. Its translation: CAISESSTLNTGELFF.

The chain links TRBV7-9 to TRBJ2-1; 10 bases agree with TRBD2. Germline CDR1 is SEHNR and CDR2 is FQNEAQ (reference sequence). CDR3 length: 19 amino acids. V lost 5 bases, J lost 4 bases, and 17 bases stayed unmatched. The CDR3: CASSIDRRLAGDSYNEQFF. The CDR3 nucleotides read TGTGCCAGCAGCATTGACCGACGACTAGCGGGTGACTCATACAATGAGCAGTTCTTC. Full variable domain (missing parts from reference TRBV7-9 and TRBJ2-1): DTGVSQNPRHKITKRGQNVTFRCDPISEHNRLYWYRQTLGQGPEFLTYFQNEAQLEKSRLLSDRFSAERPKGSFSTLEIQRTEQGDSAMYLCASSIDRRLAGDSYNEQFFGPGTRLTVL.

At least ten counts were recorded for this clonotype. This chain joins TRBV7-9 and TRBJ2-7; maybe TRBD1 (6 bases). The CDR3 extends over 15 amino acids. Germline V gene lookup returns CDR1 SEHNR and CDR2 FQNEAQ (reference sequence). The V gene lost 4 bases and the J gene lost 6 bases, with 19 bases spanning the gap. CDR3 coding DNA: TGTGCCAGCAGCTCAGGGGCGGAACGTTTTTCCGAGCAGTACTTC. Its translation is CASSSGAERFSEQYF.

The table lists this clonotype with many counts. The CDR3 protein is CATSRRTDANTEAFF. The CDR3 nucleotides are TGTGCCACCAGCAGAAGAACGGACGCGAACACTGAAGCTTTCTTT. The chain uses TRBV15 and TRBJ1-1; D not certain. The CDR3 extends over 15 amino acids. The ends were cut back, 2 bases at V and 1 base at J, with 11 bases in the middle. Germline V gives CDR1 LNHNV, CDR2 YYDKDF (reference sequence).

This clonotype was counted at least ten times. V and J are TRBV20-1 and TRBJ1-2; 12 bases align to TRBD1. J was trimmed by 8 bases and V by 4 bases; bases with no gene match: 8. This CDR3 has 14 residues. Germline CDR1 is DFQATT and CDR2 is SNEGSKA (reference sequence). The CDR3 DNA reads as TGCAGTGCTACATCGGGACAGGGGGCGGGGGGCTACACCTTC. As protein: CSATSGQGAGGYTF.

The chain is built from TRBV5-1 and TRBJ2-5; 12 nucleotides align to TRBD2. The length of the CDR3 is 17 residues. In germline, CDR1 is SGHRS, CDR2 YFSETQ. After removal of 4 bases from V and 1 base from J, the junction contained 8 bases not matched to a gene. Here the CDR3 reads CASSREEGLAGQETQYF. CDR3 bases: TGCGCCAGCAGCAGAGAAGAGGGACTAGCGGGCCAAGAGACCCAGTACTTC.

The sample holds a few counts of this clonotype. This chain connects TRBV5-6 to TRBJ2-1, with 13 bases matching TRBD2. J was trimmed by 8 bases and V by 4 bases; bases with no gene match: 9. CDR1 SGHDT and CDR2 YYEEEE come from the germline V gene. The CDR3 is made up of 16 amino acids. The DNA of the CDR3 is TGTGCCAGCAGCGATACGGGACTAGCGGGGTGGTATGAGCAGTTCTTC. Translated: CASSDTGLAGWYEQFF.

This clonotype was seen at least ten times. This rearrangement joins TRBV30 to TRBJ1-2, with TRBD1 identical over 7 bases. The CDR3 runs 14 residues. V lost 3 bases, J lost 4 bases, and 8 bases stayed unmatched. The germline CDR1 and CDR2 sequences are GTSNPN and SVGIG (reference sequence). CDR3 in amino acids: CAWSRDSLPYGYTF. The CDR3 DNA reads TGTGCCTGGAGCCGGGACAGCCTACCCTATGGCTACACCTTC.

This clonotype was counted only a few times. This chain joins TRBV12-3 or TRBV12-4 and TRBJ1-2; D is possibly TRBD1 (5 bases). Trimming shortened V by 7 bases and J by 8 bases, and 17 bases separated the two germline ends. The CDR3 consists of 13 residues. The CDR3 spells CASNLGEQDGYTF. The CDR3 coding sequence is TGTGCCAGCAATTTGGGGGAACAGGACGGCTACACCTTC.

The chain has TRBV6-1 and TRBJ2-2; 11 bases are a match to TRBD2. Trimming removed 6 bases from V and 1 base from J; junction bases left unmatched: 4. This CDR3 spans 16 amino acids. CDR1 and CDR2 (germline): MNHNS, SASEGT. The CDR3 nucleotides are TGTGCCAGCAGAAACGGACTAGCGGGGAACACCGGGGAGCTGTTTTTT. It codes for CASRNGLAGNTGELFF.

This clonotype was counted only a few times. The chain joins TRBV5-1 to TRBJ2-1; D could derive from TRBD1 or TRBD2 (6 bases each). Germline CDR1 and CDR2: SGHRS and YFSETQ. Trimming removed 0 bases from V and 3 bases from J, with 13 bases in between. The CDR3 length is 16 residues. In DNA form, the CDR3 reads TGCGCCAGCAGCTTGGTTCTAGGGGGGATCTACAATGAGCAGTTCTTC. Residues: CASSLVLGGIYNEQFF.

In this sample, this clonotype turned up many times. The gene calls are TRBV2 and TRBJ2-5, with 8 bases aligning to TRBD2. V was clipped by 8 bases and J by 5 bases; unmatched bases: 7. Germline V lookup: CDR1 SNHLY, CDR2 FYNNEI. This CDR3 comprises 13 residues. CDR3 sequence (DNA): TGTGCCAGCGCCCGGGAGGGGCGGGAGACCCAGTACTTC. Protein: CASAREGRETQYF.

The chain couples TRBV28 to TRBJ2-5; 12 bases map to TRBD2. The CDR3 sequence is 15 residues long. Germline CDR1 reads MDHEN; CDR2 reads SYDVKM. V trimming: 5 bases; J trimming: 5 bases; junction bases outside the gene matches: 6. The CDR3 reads CASSPWTSGTETQYF. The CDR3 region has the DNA TGTGCCAGCAGTCCTTGGACTAGCGGGACGGAGACCCAGTACTTC. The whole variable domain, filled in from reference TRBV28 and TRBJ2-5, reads DVKVTQSSRYLVKRTGEKVFLECVQDMDHENMFWYRQDPGLGLRLIYFSYDVKMKEKGDIPEGYSVSREKKERFSLILESASTNQTSMYLCASSPWTSGTETQYFGPGTRLLVL.